This T cell receptor (beta chain) is drawn from a study of OX40 agonist ivuxolimab in advanced cancers. About the study: Patients were infused with ivuxolimab every 2 weeks at 0.01 to 10 mg/kg. Study-wide results and caveats: With doses of 0.1 to 3.0 mg/kg, CD4+ and CD8+ blood T cells had undergone clonal expansion by week 6.

The repertoire was sequenced with immunoSEQ multiplex PCR; TCRdb's copy has only in-frame clones and lacks some. Altogether around 19,000 clones are present, around 79% being singletons, with the ten largest covering roughly 15%. CDR1 LGHNA and CDR2 YSLEER come from the germline V gene. This CDR3 is 14 amino acids long. V shed 5 bases and J shed 6 bases, with 16 bases lying between them. A note on this clone: Antigen unknown.

The material was CD4+ or CD8+ T cells sorted from blood, obtained in a trial of the OX40 agonist ivuxolimab. This clonotype was sampled from an adult with an advanced solid tumor such as melanoma, head and neck, liver or kidney cancer. The chain is built from TRBV4-3 and TRBJ1-1; D call uncertain. The CDR3 spells CASSGLTSGSEAFF. The CDR3 nucleotides are TGCGCCAGCAGCGGACTGACCTCTGGTTCTGAAGCTTTCTTT.